This TCR beta chain derives from a study of blood T cell repertoires in COVID-19. As for the study in general: T cells, B-cell-depleted T cells, or PBMCs supplied cDNA or gDNA.

Cohort placement rested on clinical history that participants reported themselves. Individuals in the exposed group had encountered a COVID-19 case within 2 weeks preceding study entry. How the authors handled the data: Nucleated cell counts were estimated from reference gene primer amplification. Data came from immunoSEQ multiplex PCR; TCRdb stores just in-frame clones and leaves some out. Clone size and the V and J calls come from that table; the DNA yielded D and trimming. The sample comprises 180,000 or so clones, nearly 80% of which are singletons, and around 14% rests with the top ten. CDR3 length: 16 residues. CDR1 is SGHNT and CDR2 is YYREEE in the germline V gene (reference sequence). V was pared by 7 bases and J by 6 bases, with 15 bases of the junction left unmatched.

Sequenced material: PBMCs or T cells enriched from blood (not recorded which). This sequence originates from a man between 60 and 75 years old who had been exposed to COVID-19. The rearrangement links TRBV5-4 to TRBJ2-1; TRBD2 matches at 8 bases. The CDR3 DNA reads as TGTGCCAGCGAAAGCGCCGGGACTAGGTCGGTCAATGAGCAGTTCTTC. Translating gives CASESAGTRSVNEQFF.